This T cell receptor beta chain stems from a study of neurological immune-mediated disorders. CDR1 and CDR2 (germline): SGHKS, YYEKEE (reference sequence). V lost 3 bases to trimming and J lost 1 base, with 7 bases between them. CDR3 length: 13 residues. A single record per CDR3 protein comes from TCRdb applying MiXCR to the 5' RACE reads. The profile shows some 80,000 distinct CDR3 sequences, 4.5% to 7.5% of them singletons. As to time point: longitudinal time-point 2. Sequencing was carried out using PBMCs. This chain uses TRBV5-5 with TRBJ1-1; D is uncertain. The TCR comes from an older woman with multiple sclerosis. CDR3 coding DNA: TGTGCCAGCAGCTGGAACGGGAACACTGAAGCTTTCTTT. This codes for CASSWNGNTEAFF. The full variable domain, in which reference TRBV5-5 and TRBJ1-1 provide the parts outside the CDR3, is DAGVTQSPTHLIKTRGQQVTLRCSPISGHKSVSWYQQVLGQGPQFIFQYYEKEERGRGNFPDRFSARQFPNYSSELNVNALLLGDSALYLCASSWNGNTEAFFGQGTRLTVV.